The source of this TCR beta chain is a study of cytomegalovirus exposure and HLA in healthy donors. The study's findings and limits: The study labeled 164 TCR beta chains cytomegalovirus-associated.

A word on this clone: The antigen is undetermined.

The assay was immunoSEQ multiplex PCR, and TCRdb's table has in-frame clones only and misses some. The data contain approximately 160,000 clones, around 85% of them singletons. The CDR3 is 14 amino acids. Trimming left V 4 bases short and J 3 bases short, with 13 bases between. Germline CDR1 SGHNT, CDR2 YYREEE (reference sequence). The sample was PBMCs. The chain joins TRBV5-4 to TRBJ1-1; maybe TRBD1 (5 bases). This TCR derives from a woman aged 30 to 39 in good health and CMV-seronegative. CDR3 bases: TGTGCCAGCAGCAGGTCGGGGCTCGACACTGAAGCTTTCTTT. Translating it yields CASSRSGLDTEAFF.